Presented here are 21 T cell receptor beta chains from one specimen sequenced in a study of shared clonotypes between healthy human individuals. The repertoire was sequenced with immunoSEQ multiplex PCR; TCRdb's copy has only in-frame clones and lacks some. This sample has 2.5 million or so clones, with over 85% found just once. The sequenced sample consisted of naive CD4+ T cells sorted from blood. Subset meaning: CD45RA+ positively selected. These receptors were taken from a young man in good health.

This clone was counted between two and nine times. This chain uses TRBV5-1 with TRBJ1-5; D gene unclear. This CDR3 comprises 13 residues. CDR1 is SGHRS and CDR2 is YFSETQ in the germline V gene. Trimming shortened V by 3 bases and J by 6 bases, and 10 bases separated the two germline ends. In DNA form, the CDR3 reads TGCGCCAGCAGCTCAGGACCGCTTCAGCCCCAGCATTTT. This sequence encodes CASSSGPLQPQHF.

The chain links TRBV4-1 to TRBJ2-1; 7 bases match TRBD1. Germline V gene lookup returns CDR1 MGHRA and CDR2 YSYEKL. The CDR3 sequence is 16 residues long. V gave up 0 bases and J gave up 4 bases; unmatched junction bases: 6. In DNA, the CDR3 is TGCGCCAGCAGCCAAGAGAGGACAGGACTTTACAATGAGCAGTTCTTC. Residues: CASSQERTGLYNEQFF.

The chain combines TRBV18 with TRBJ1-4; no clear D gene. The CDR3 is made up of 18 amino acids. V gave up 6 bases and J gave up 0 bases, with 20 bases separating them. Looked up from germline, CDR1 is KGHSH and CDR2 is LQKENI. The CDR3 sequence: CASSSITSVATTNEKLFF. DNA of the CDR3: TGTGCCAGCTCTTCCATCACCTCAGTAGCCACAACTAATGAAAAACTGTTTTTT.

As regards this clone: One junction end disagrees with the germline gene, perhaps due to a read error. The chain joins TRBV19 to TRBJ1-6, with D uncertain. Germline CDR1 reads LNHDA; CDR2 reads SQIVND (reference sequence). This CDR3 is 13 amino acids long. Here the CDR3 reads CASSIDEDSALHF. The CDR3 nucleotides read TGTGCCAGTAGTATAGATGAGGATTCAGCCCTCCACTTT.

The J gene is TRBJ1-2, the V gene TRBV21-1. TRBV21-1 is noted as a pseudogene. This CDR3 region has 12 residues. This CDR3 reads CASSNSNYGYTF. The CDR3 coding sequence is TGTGCCAGCAGCAATTCTAACTATGGCTACACCTTC.

CDR3 nucleotides: TGTGCCAGCAGCCGCGCGACAGGGGGTGGAAATGGCTACACCTTC. Translation gives CASSRATGGGNGYTF. The chain is built from TRBV6-5 and TRBJ1-2; 9 nucleotides match TRBD1. J gave up 6 bases and V 6 bases, and 11 bases lay outside the gene matches. Germline V gene data show CDR1 as MNHEY and CDR2 as SVGAGI. This CDR3 has 15 residues.

The chain uses TRBV5-1 and TRBJ2-7; D perhaps matches TRBD1 (6 bases). Trimming cost V 3 bases and J 3 bases, with 16 bases left between them. CDR1 SGHRS and CDR2 YFSETQ come from the germline V gene. The CDR3 extends over 15 amino acids. This CDR3 is CASSSSARQVYEQYF. DNA for the CDR3: TGCGCCAGCAGCTCAAGCGCCCGACAGGTCTACGAGCAGTACTTC. Together with reference TRBV5-1 and TRBJ2-7, the CDR3 gives the full variable domain: KAGVTQTPRYLIKTRGQQVTLSCSPISGHRSVSWYQQTPGQGLQFLFEYFSETQRNKGNFPGRFSGRQFSNSRSEMNVSTLELGDSALYLCASSSSARQVYEQYFGPGTRLTVT.

V is TRBV12-1 and J is TRBJ2-7; no DNA check was done on the table's D call, TRBD2. TRBV12-1 is classified as a pseudogene. This CDR3 has 19 residues. The CDR3 bases are TGTGCCAGCAGCTATCACCGCCGCCGGCTAGCGGGAGAAAGCTACGAGCAGTACTTC. It encodes CASSYHRRRLAGESYEQYF.

The table lists this clone with a count of one. The chain recombines TRBV6-1 with TRBJ1-1; no clear D gene. The V gene lost 7 bases and the J gene lost 3 bases, with 12 bases spanning the gap. Germline V gene sequence: CDR1 MNHNS, CDR2 SASEGT. This CDR3 spans 13 amino acids. CDR3 nucleotide sequence: TGTGCCAGCAACAAGGAAAGGGACACTGAAGCTTTCTTT. It yields the protein CASNKERDTEAFF.

J is TRBJ2-1 and V is TRBV5-4; D is possibly TRBD1 (5 bases). Trimming stripped 3 bases from V and 4 bases from J, with 8 bases between. The CDR3 sequence is 13 residues long. The germline V gene has CDR1 SGHNT and CDR2 YYREEE (reference sequence). The CDR3 bases are TGTGCCAGCAGCTCCCGACAGTACAATGAGCAGTTCTTC. This sequence encodes CASSSRQYNEQFF.

The rearrangement joins TRBV5-4 to TRBJ2-7; 8 bases align to TRBD1. The CDR3 spans 13 residues. The trim removed 4 bases at V and 8 bases at J, leaving 8 bases unmatched. Per the germline V gene, CDR1 is SGHNT and CDR2 is YYREEE (reference sequence). As DNA, the CDR3 is TGTGCCAGCAGCCTCGGACAGGGCACCAAGCAGTACTTC. Its protein is CASSLGQGTKQYF.

This chain joins TRBV11-2 and TRBJ2-4; D unresolved. Trimming removed 4 bases from V and 0 bases from J, with 22 bases in between. The CDR3 runs to 19 residues. Germline values: CDR1 SGHAT, CDR2 FQNNGV. The chain's CDR3 is CASSSADGLIQIAKNIQYF. The CDR3, as DNA: TGTGCCAGCAGCTCTGCGGACGGGTTGATACAGATAGCCAAAAACATTCAGTACTTC.

This clone has more than one count but fewer than ten. The chain combines TRBV10-3 with TRBJ1-1; 9 bases agree with TRBD1. This CDR3 region has 14 residues. V was pared by 5 bases and J by 3 bases, with 4 bases of the junction left unmatched. The germline CDR1 and CDR2 sequences are ENHRY and SYGVKD. CDR3 residues: CAISWTGADTEAFF. In DNA, the CDR3 is TGTGCCATCAGTTGGACAGGGGCGGACACTGAAGCTTTCTTT.

This chain joins TRBV7-9 and TRBJ2-1; 9 nucleotides line up with TRBD2. The CDR3 runs 17 residues. V lost 1 base to trimming and J lost 6 bases; unmatched junction nucleotides: 10. Germline assignment: CDR1 SEHNR and CDR2 FQNEAQ (reference sequence). The CDR3 loop is CASSLVTKREAVNEQFF. CDR3 coding DNA: TGTGCCAGCAGCTTAGTAACTAAGCGGGAGGCCGTCAATGAGCAGTTCTTC. Full variable domain (outside the CDR3, taken from reference TRBV7-9 and TRBJ2-1): DTGVSQNPRHKITKRGQNVTFRCDPISEHNRLYWYRQTLGQGPEFLTYFQNEAQLEKSRLLSDRFSAERPKGSFSTLEIQRTEQGDSAMYLCASSLVTKREAVNEQFFGPGTRLTVL.

The V and J genes are TRBV27 and TRBJ1-6; D is undetermined. The CDR3 is made up of 13 amino acids. CDR1 and CDR2 (germline): MNHEY, SMNVEV (reference sequence). The germline V and J ends were trimmed by 2 bases and 7 bases, with 6 bases remaining between them. In nucleotides, the CDR3 is TGTGCCAGCAGTTTAGAGACCAATTCACCCCTCCACTTT. Its translation is CASSLETNSPLHF.

Of note for this clone: This sample also contains other DNA sequences that code for the same CDR3. The chain employs TRBV7-2 and TRBJ2-2; D may be TRBD1 (5 bases). This CDR3 spans 13 amino acids. Germline V gene sequence: CDR1 SGHTA, CDR2 FQGNSA. Trimming removed 2 bases from V and 8 bases from J, with 9 bases in between. Here the CDR3 reads CASSLFRTGELFF. In DNA form, the CDR3 reads TGTGCCAGCAGCTTATTCCGGACAGGGGAGCTGTTTTTT.

This rearrangement joins TRBV7-9 to TRBJ2-7; 7 bases line up with TRBD2. The germline V gene has CDR1 SEHNR and CDR2 FQNEAQ (reference sequence). The V and J ends lost 0 bases and 5 bases, in that order; junction bases with no gene match: 10. The CDR3 is made up of 16 amino acids. This chain's CDR3 is CASSLAAGTTYHEQYF. CDR3 bases: TGTGCCAGCAGCTTAGCCGCCGGGACTACTTATCACGAGCAGTACTTC.

As regards this clone: This specimen includes other DNA sequences encoding the same CDR3. The chain combines TRBV6-5 with TRBJ1-2, with 11 bases fitting TRBD1. The CDR3 consists of 14 residues. The V and J ends lost 5 bases and 4 bases, in that order; junction bases with no gene match: 3. Germline CDR1 is MNHEY and CDR2 is SVGAGI. CDR3 loop: CASSRTGGSYGYTF. CDR3 bases: TGTGCCAGCAGTCGGACAGGGGGCTCCTATGGCTACACCTTC.

The rearrangement uses TRBV9 and TRBJ1-4; perhaps TRBD1 as D (5 bases). Germline values: CDR1 SGDLS, CDR2 YYNGEE. V shed 4 bases and J shed 7 bases, with 20 bases lying between them. The CDR3 is 16 residues long. CDR3 DNA: TGTGCCAGCAGCCCGACCTCGGCAGGGCGGGCTGAAAAACTGTTTTTT. Amino acids: CASSPTSAGRAEKLFF. Full variable domain (missing parts from reference TRBV9 and TRBJ1-4): DSGVTQTPKHLITATGQRVTLRCSPRSGDLSVYWYQQSLDQGLQFLIQYYNGEERAKGNILERFSAQQFPDLHSELNLSSLELGDSALYFCASSPTSAGRAEKLFFGSGTQLSVL.

Remarks on this clone: The identical CDR3 is also encoded by other nucleotide sequences in the sample. J is TRBJ1-4 and V is TRBV5-6, with D perhaps matching TRBD1 (6 bases). Between the trimmed V and J ends, which lost 0 bases and 5 bases, there was a span of 8 bases. Germline V CDR1 and CDR2: SGHDT, YYEEEE. There are 14 residues in the CDR3. In DNA form, the CDR3 reads TGTGCCAGCAGCTTGGAACAGGGAAATGAAAAACTGTTTTTT. This translates into CASSLEQGNEKLFF.

A note on this clone: Other DNA sequences in this specimen translate into the identical CDR3. The chain is built from TRBV5-1 and TRBJ1-2; no clear D. This CDR3 has 14 residues. From germline, CDR1 is SGHRS and CDR2 YFSETQ. V lost 0 bases to trimming and J lost 4 bases, with 10 bases between them. This CDR3 reads CASSLGGEVYGYTF. CDR3 coding DNA: TGCGCCAGCAGCTTGGGCGGGGAAGTCTATGGCTACACCTTC.